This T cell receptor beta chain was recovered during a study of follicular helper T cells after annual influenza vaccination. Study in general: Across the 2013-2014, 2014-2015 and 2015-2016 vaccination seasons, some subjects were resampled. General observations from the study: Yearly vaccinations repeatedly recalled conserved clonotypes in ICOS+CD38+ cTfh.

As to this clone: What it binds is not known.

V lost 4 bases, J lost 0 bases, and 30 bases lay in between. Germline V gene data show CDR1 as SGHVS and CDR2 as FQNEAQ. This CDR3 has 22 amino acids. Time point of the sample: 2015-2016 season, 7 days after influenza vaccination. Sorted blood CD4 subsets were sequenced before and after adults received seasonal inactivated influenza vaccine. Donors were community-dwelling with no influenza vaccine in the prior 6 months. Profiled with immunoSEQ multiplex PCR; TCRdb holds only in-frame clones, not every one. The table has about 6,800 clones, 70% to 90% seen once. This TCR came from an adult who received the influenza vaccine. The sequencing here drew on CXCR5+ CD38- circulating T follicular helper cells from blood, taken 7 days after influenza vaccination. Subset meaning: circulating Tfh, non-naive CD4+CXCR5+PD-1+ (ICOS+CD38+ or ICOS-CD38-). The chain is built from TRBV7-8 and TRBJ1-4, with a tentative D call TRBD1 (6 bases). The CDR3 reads CASSSTAVFMGARTATNEKLFF. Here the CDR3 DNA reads TGTGCCAGCAGCTCCACCGCGGTTTTTATGGGGGCGCGGACTGCAACTAATGAAAAACTGTTTTTT.